This T cell receptor beta chain derives from a study of T-cell memory formation after mild COVID-19. Germline V CDR1 and CDR2: SEHNR, FQNEAQ (reference sequence). This CDR3 region has 16 residues. V lost 2 bases and J lost 0, with 10 bases in between. TCRdb re-derived calls from the 5' RACE reads in MiXCR, one entry per CDR3 protein. The sample lists 250,000 to 300,000 distinct CDR3 sequences; under 20% were seen once. The sequence derives from a man between 18 and 29 years old who had mild COVID-19 (a few samples of this study predate the infection). Cell type and time point are not known. Sequencing was performed on PBMCs or a T cell subset sorted from them (not recorded which). The chain combines TRBV7-9 with TRBJ2-2; D unresolved. The CDR3 reads CASSLLRLSNTGELFF. The CDR3 nucleotides read TGTGCCAGCAGCTTACTTCGGCTATCGAACACCGGGGAGCTGTTTTTT.